This T cell receptor (beta chain) derives from a study of tumor-infiltrating lymphocytes in primary liver carcinoma. Production of TCR beta cDNA used roughly 480 ng total RNA together with a constant-region primer. Amplification in three nested multiplex PCR rounds with slightly modified ARM-PCR gave rise to TCR beta libraries. TRBV1-TRBV30 forward primers paired with a C-beta reverse primer drove the first two PCR rounds, 10 cycles each. TCRdb re-called the multiplex PCR reads through MiXCR, storing one row per CDR3 protein. The sample comprises tens of thousands of distinct CDR3 sequences, roughly 73% of which are singletons, and roughly 19% rests with the top ten. Per the germline V gene, CDR1 is SQVTM and CDR2 is ANQGSEA. CDR3 size: 14 residues. Between 20 and 30 mg of unsorted bulk tissue served as the source from which RNA and DNA were co-extracted. Remarks on this clonotype: The junction shows a germline mismatch at one end, possibly a read error.

The sample taken for sequencing was liver tumor tissue from sampling region 2. Subset given: tumor region T2, inferior pole. The TCR was taken from a man between 35 and 55 years old with primary liver carcinoma and hepatitis B virus infection. The rearrangement uses TRBV29-1 and TRBJ1-2, with D possibly being TRBD1 (6 bases). The CDR3 sequence is CNAKFGQSIYGYTF. DNA of the CDR3: TGCAACGCCAAGTTTGGACAGTCGATCTATGGCTACACTTTC.